This T cell receptor beta chain comes out of a study of identifying expanded T cells in peripheral blood. Trimming took off 0 bases at V and 8 bases at J, with 12 bases between the two ends. Germline V CDR1 and CDR2: SGHRS, YFSETQ. This CDR3 comprises 15 residues. Concerning this clone: Its antigen is not identified.

This table comes from immunoSEQ multiplex PCR, and its TCRdb copy is limited to in-frame clones, with some not included. The sample comprises 100,000 to 150,000 clones, 65% to 90% of which are singletons, and 7.5% to 8.5% rests with the top ten. Broader study findings: Clone count variance between approximately two-week samples rose with total template count.

The origin of this receptor is a person between 18 and 75 years old in good health. Sequences were obtained from blood. The chain recombines TRBV5-1 with TRBJ1-6; no definite D call. CDR3 nucleotides: TGCGCCAGCAGCTTGGCCATAGGAAGGGATTCACCCCTCCACTTT. Its translation: CASSLAIGRDSPLHF.